Each of the 8 T cell receptor beta chains below was sequenced from the same sample in a study of T cell changes during pregnancy in multiple sclerosis. Generated by immunoSEQ multiplex PCR, the TCRdb table keeps only in-frame clones and is missing some. The data contain 90,000 to 120,000 clones, about 90% of them singletons. Sequencing used peripheral blood, obtained in the third trimester of pregnancy. The source is a female donor in good health, enrolled as a control in a pregnancy study.

The chain links TRBV2 to TRBJ1-2; 7 nucleotides agree with TRBD1. The germline V gene has CDR1 SNHLY and CDR2 FYNNEI. The J segment lost 2 bases and the V segment lost 3 bases, leaving 9 bases of the junction unmatched. The CDR3 has 16 residues. DNA for the CDR3: TGTGCCAGCAGTGAGGCTGTTAGGGACAGCAACTATGGCTACACCTTC. Its translation is CASSEAVRDSNYGYTF.

The V gene is TRBV19, the J gene TRBJ2-6; D remains unclear. Germline V lookup: CDR1 LNHDA, CDR2 SQIVND (reference sequence). V lost 6 bases to trimming and J lost 1 base, with 10 bases between them. The CDR3 totals 15 residues. The CDR3 DNA reads TGTGCCAGTAGCACCGTAGCATCTGGGGCCAACGTCCTGACTTTC. This translates into CASSTVASGANVLTF.

CDR3 amino acids: CASSALSGYRGIQETQYF. In DNA form, the CDR3 reads TGTGCCAGCAGTGCACTCTCGGGGTACAGGGGAATACAAGAGACCCAGTACTTC. This chain uses TRBV6-1 with TRBJ2-5; TRBD1 aligns across 7 bases. This CDR3 is 18 amino acids long. J gave up 2 bases and V 4 bases, and 16 bases lay outside the gene matches. Germline V gene lookup returns CDR1 MNHNS and CDR2 SASEGT.

This sequence joins TRBV6-5 and TRBJ2-5, with TRBD1 as a possible D gene (6 bases). The CDR3 extends over 15 amino acids. V lost 7 bases, J lost 0 bases, and 15 bases lay in between. CDR1 is MNHEY, CDR2 SVGAGI, per germline. CDR3 bases: TGTGCCAGCACCGACACTAGGGGGTACCAAGAGACCCAGTACTTC. Translation: CASTDTRGYQETQYF.

V and J are TRBV4-2 and TRBJ1-3; maybe TRBD1 (6 bases). V was pared by 2 bases and J by 4 bases, with 9 bases between. Germline lookup yields CDR1 LGHNA and CDR2 YNFKEQ. The CDR3 has 14 amino acids. CDR3 in DNA: TGTGCCAGCAGCCAACGGGGGGGCGGAAACACCATATATTTT. Translation: CASSQRGGGNTIYF.

V gene TRBV19 combines with J gene TRBJ1-2, with D perhaps matching TRBD1 (6 bases). CDR1 is LNHDA, CDR2 SQIVND, per germline (reference sequence). Trimming cost V 0 bases and J 5 bases, with 22 bases left between them. The length of the CDR3 is 18 residues. In nucleotides, the CDR3 is TGTGCCAGTAGTATAGATCTTCGTGCGGGGGCCTGGGAGTATGGCTACACCTTC. This encodes CASSIDLRAGAWEYGYTF.

This chain uses TRBV7-2 with TRBJ2-1; 11 nucleotides agree with TRBD2. CDR3 length equals 14 residues. Unmatched junction bases numbered 9, after V lost 7 bases and J lost 10 bases. The V gene's germline CDR1 is SGHTA and CDR2 FQGNSA. The CDR3 sequence is CASTGLAGRREQFF. In nucleotides, the CDR3 is TGTGCCAGCACCGGACTAGCGGGTCGTCGGGAGCAGTTCTTC.

The V gene is TRBV4-3, the J gene TRBJ1-3; perhaps TRBD1 as D (5 bases). V lost 0 bases to trimming and J lost 0 bases, with 12 bases between them. Germline lookup yields CDR1 LGHNA and CDR2 YSLEER. The length of the CDR3 is 17 residues. The CDR3 region has the DNA TGCGCCAGCAGCCAAGATCCCGTAGGGGCCTCTGGAAACACCATATATTTT. Translated: CASSQDPVGASGNTIYF.